Listed here are 22 T cell receptor beta chains from one sample, sequenced in a study of vaccination and CD4 T cells after COVID-19. Their recognized antigens are unknown. Cultured CD4+ T-cell DNA underwent Oncomine TCR Beta short-read sequencing. TCRdb processed the PCR reads anew with MiXCR; each CDR3 protein has one entry. The table shows 20,000 or so distinct CDR3 sequences, with about two fifths occurring only once. Time point denoted: late sampling 161 to 241 days after vaccination in three convalescent patients. The sample's treatment: roughly ten-day PBMC culture with coronavirus spike peptide pools or control peptides (ViraFEST assay). The input for sequencing was CD4+ T cells from blood, cultured in vitro, taken about 7 months after SARS-CoV-2 vaccination. Receptors were obtained from a human donor who had recovered from COVID-19.

The chain carries TRBV20-1 and TRBJ1-6, with 8 bases identical to TRBD1. The junction had 9 bases not matched to a gene; V was cut back by 2 bases and J by 9 bases. This CDR3 has 15 residues. Looked up from germline, CDR1 is DFQATT and CDR2 is SNEGSKA (reference sequence). CDR3 coding DNA: TGCAGTGCTAGAAAGGGCCCAGGGGGCACTTCACCCCTCCACTTT. It encodes CSARKGPGGTSPLHF.

The rearrangement links TRBV2 to TRBJ1-2; D is uncertain. V was pared by 7 bases and J by 9 bases, with 18 bases between. CDR3 length: 13 amino acids. Germline CDR1 and CDR2: SNHLY and FYNNEI. Written as DNA, the CDR3 is TGTGCCAGCACTGCAGCGCTCACAGCACGCTACACCTTC. Protein product: CASTAALTARYTF.

The chain couples TRBV29-1 to TRBJ1-2; D unclear. The CDR3 sequence is 13 residues long. In germline, CDR1 is SQVTM, CDR2 ANQGSEA. Trimming took 5 bases from V and 0 from J, leaving 10 bases between them. CDR3 residues: CSVHSDANYGYTF. CDR3 DNA: TGCAGCGTTCACTCGGATGCTAACTATGGCTACACCTTC.

This clonotype appeared a single time. CDR3 sequence: CASSLSNGGATEAFF. The CDR3 DNA follows: TGTGCCAGCAGCCTCTCCAATGGGGGGGCAACTGAAGCTTTCTTT. This chain uses TRBV27 with TRBJ1-1; D is perhaps TRBD1 (6 bases). Trimming stripped 6 bases from V and 5 bases from J, with 19 bases between. CDR1 and CDR2 (germline): MNHEY, SMNVEV (reference sequence). This CDR3 comprises 15 residues.

A few counts support this clonotype. This chain uses TRBV20-1 with TRBJ1-2, with 7 bases lining up with TRBD1. CDR3 length equals 15 residues. CDR1 DFQATT and CDR2 SNEGSKA come from the germline V gene (reference sequence). The V gene end was trimmed by 2 bases and the J gene end by 3 bases; junction bases not matched to a gene: 9. The CDR3 sequence: CSARPPSTGDYGYTF. CDR3 nucleotide sequence: TGCAGTGCTAGACCCCCATCTACAGGGGACTATGGCTACACCTTC.

The chain recombines TRBV18 with TRBJ1-5; 7 positions match TRBD1. The CDR3 sequence is 13 residues long. CDR1 is KGHSH, CDR2 LQKENI, per germline. Trimming took 5 bases from V and 6 from J; bases not matched to a gene: 4. The CDR3 DNA reads as TGTGCCAGCTCAGTGGGACAGACTCAGCCCCAGCATTTT. Translation: CASSVGQTQPQHF.

This chain links TRBV6-4 with TRBJ2-2; 7 nucleotides match TRBD1. Germline V CDR1 and CDR2: MRHNA, SNTAGT. The CDR3 is 14 amino acids. V shed 2 bases and J 3 bases; nucleotides not matched to a gene: 0. As DNA, the CDR3 is TGTGCCAGCAGTGACGGACAGGACACCGGGGAGCTGTTTTTT. Its translation: CASSDGQDTGELFF.

In nucleotides, the CDR3 is TGTGCCAGCAGCCCCCCTGGAGGGACAGGATTCTCTATAGGTGCCCAGTACTTC. Its translation is CASSPPGGTGFSIGAQYF. The V gene is TRBV7-9, the J gene TRBJ2-5, with TRBD1 identical over 8 bases. V shed 5 bases and J 9 bases; nucleotides not matched to a gene: 23. Germline V gene data show CDR1 as SEHNR and CDR2 as FQNEAQ (reference sequence). This CDR3 is built from 18 residues.

This rearrangement joins TRBV29-1 to TRBJ2-3; the match to TRBD2 covers 7 bases. CDR3 length: 13 residues. V dropped 7 bases and J dropped 4; count of bases not matched to a gene: 8. Germline CDR1 SQVTM, CDR2 ANQGSEA. The DNA of the CDR3 is TGCAGCGCGTTGAGCGGGACGGCAGATACGCAGTATTTT. It codes for CSALSGTADTQYF.

The CDR3 DNA reads TGTGCCAGCAGCTCACGATCGCGGTTCGAACTAGCGGGCGCCCTGGATACGCAGTATTTT. It yields the protein CASSSRSRFELAGALDTQYF. The rearrangement joins TRBV7-2 to TRBJ2-3, with 9 bases fitting TRBD2. The V segment lost 4 bases and the J segment 6 bases; nucleotides outside the gene matches: 23. This CDR3 is built from 20 residues. The germline CDR1 and CDR2 sequences are SGHTA and FQGNSA. Full variable domain (remainder filled in from reference TRBV7-2 and TRBJ2-3): GAGVSQSPSNKVTEKGKDVELRCDPISGHTALYWYRQSLGQGLEFLIYFQGNSAPDKSGLPSDRFSAERTGGSVSTLTIQRTQQEDSAVYLCASSSRSRFELAGALDTQYFGPGTRLTVL.

V is TRBV7-2 and J is TRBJ2-7, with TRBD2 matching 11 bases. The J segment lost 3 bases and the V segment lost 5 bases, leaving 6 bases of the junction unmatched. Germline values: CDR1 SGHTA, CDR2 FQGNSA. The CDR3 is 15 amino acids. CDR3 bases: TGTGCCAGCAGCGACACTAGCGGGAGTCGCTACGAGCAGTACTTC. Its translation is CASSDTSGSRYEQYF.

There are a few counts of this clonotype. This chain connects TRBV15 to TRBJ2-5; no clear D. The CDR3 length is 13 residues. Germline loops: CDR1 LNHNV, CDR2 YYDKDF (reference sequence). Trimming stripped 0 bases from V and 3 bases from J, with 5 bases between. CDR3 sequence: CATSRDQEETQYF. The CDR3 DNA reads as TGTGCCACCAGCAGAGATCAGGAAGAGACCCAGTACTTC.

This clonotype appeared a few times. The rearrangement joins TRBV7-9 to TRBJ2-1, with a weak D call TRBD1 (6 bases). The V end lost 2 bases, the J end lost 2 bases, and 13 bases lay between the germline ends. CDR1 SEHNR and CDR2 FQNEAQ come from the germline V gene (reference sequence). The CDR3 extends over 16 amino acids. In DNA, the CDR3 is TGTGCCAGCAGCTTATGGGGGCGGTTCACCTACAATGAGCAGTTCTTC. Encoded protein: CASSLWGRFTYNEQFF.

V is TRBV7-2 and J is TRBJ2-1; unclear D gene. The length of the CDR3 is 15 residues. The V end was cut by 0 bases, the J end by 7 bases, with 13 bases between. Germline CDR1 is SGHTA and CDR2 is FQGNSA. The CDR3 region is CASSLALGSVNEQFF. The CDR3 region has the DNA TGTGCCAGCAGCTTAGCGCTGGGGTCCGTGAATGAGCAGTTCTTC.

This sequence joins TRBV6-1 and TRBJ2-7; maybe TRBD2 (6 bases). The CDR3 covers 13 residues. V shed 8 bases and J shed 7 bases, with 18 bases lying between them. CDR1 is MNHNS and CDR2 is SASEGT in the germline V gene. This CDR3 is CASLGLSAWEQYF. The CDR3, as DNA: TGTGCCAGCCTTGGACTATCCGCCTGGGAGCAGTACTTC.

The chain joins TRBV20-1 to TRBJ2-7; a possible D gene is TRBD2 (5 bases). The CDR3 covers 16 residues. Germline V gene lookup returns CDR1 DFQATT and CDR2 SNEGSKA (reference sequence). The ends were cut back, 0 bases at V and 3 bases at J, with 18 bases in the middle. The CDR3 region is CSARDLSHGGGYEQYF. The CDR3 bases are TGCAGTGCTAGAGATTTGAGCCATGGTGGAGGCTACGAGCAGTACTTC.

The sample holds a few counts of this clonotype. This chain links TRBV7-3 with TRBJ2-5, with 8 bases lining up with TRBD1. The trim removed 6 bases at V and 5 bases at J, leaving 5 bases unmatched. This CDR3 has 13 amino acids. Germline CDR1 reads SGHTA; CDR2 reads FQGTGA. The CDR3 DNA reads as TGTGCCAGCAGTCAGGGGGCATGGGAGACCCAGTACTTC. It is translated as CASSQGAWETQYF.

The chain's CDR3 is CSALGQVPAYEQYF. CDR3 bases: TGCAGTGCTCTCGGACAGGTACCTGCCTACGAGCAGTACTTC. The chain has TRBV20-1 and TRBJ2-7; 7 nucleotides align to TRBD1. Per germline, CDR1 DFQATT and CDR2 SNEGSKA (reference sequence). V was pared by 5 bases and J by 2 bases, with 9 bases of the junction left unmatched. This CDR3 region has 14 residues.

This rearrangement joins TRBV6-1 to TRBJ2-3; 10 nucleotides match TRBD2. J gave up 5 bases and V 2 bases, and 1 base lay outside the gene matches. Looked up from germline, CDR1 is MNHNS and CDR2 is SASEGT. The CDR3 is 14 amino acids. The CDR3 DNA sequence: TGTGCCAGCAGTGAACTAGCGGGAGTAGATACGCAGTATTTT. It codes for CASSELAGVDTQYF.

In its sample, this clonotype was seen a few times. The genes are TRBV7-2 and TRBJ2-7, with D hard to call. The V gene lost 5 bases and the J gene lost 4 bases, with 6 bases spanning the gap. The CDR3 is 11 amino acids. Germline V gives CDR1 SGHTA, CDR2 FQGNSA. The CDR3 here is CASSPYYEQYF. CDR3 DNA sequence: TGTGCCAGCAGCCCCTATTACGAGCAGTACTTC.

The chain has TRBV19 and TRBJ2-1; TRBD1 agrees at 7 bases. From germline, CDR1 is LNHDA and CDR2 SQIVND (reference sequence). CDR3 length: 13 amino acids. Unmatched junction bases numbered 2, after V lost 4 bases and J lost 5 bases. CDR3 in DNA: TGTGCCAGTAGTAGGGGGACAGACAATGAGCAGTTCTTC. Protein: CASSRGTDNEQFF.

This clonotype was recorded a few times. This chain links TRBV20-1 with TRBJ2-7, with unresolved D. Germline assignment: CDR1 DFQATT and CDR2 SNEGSKA (reference sequence). This CDR3 is 15 amino acids long. V lost 6 bases to trimming and J lost 2 bases, with 20 bases between them. The DNA for the CDR3 is TGCAGTGCGCGACGCACAGAGGCTCGACCCTACGAGCAGTACTTC. It encodes CSARRTEARPYEQYF.